This is a list of T cell receptor beta chains from one sample in a study of metastatic and nonmetastatic thyroid tumors. TCRdb redid the clone calls on the PCR reads using MiXCR. The repertoire holds 30,000 or so clones, with around 19% as singletons. Sequencing was performed on blood. These receptors were collected from a female donor with papillary thyroid cancer or a benign thyroid nodule (not recorded which). Some clones in this sample may be carry-over from other donors' samples. Both conserved end residues are part of each CDR3. The D gene is left open where the match is weak. The size of a clone is reported for some rows only, either as once, few or many, or as a class for expanded clones.

TRBJ2-2,TRBV28,many,TRBD2,TGTGCCAGCAGTTCCCTTCTCATTAGCGGGAGGACGAGAAACACCGGGGAGCTGTTTTTT,CASSSLLISGRTRNTGELFF
TRBJ2-7,TRBV6-1,many,.,TGTGCCAGCAGTGAGCCAGGGGGGTCGACCTACGAGCAGTACTTC,CASSEPGGSTYEQYF
TRBJ2-7,TRBV12-3/TRBV12-4,.,TRBD2,TGTGCCAGCAGTTTAAGCGGGGGGCGCGGTTCCTACGAGCAGTACTTC,CASSLSGGRGSYEQYF
TRBJ1-6,TRBV6-5,medium-sized,.,TGTGCCAGCAGTTACTCTACCGGGGTGACCAATTCACCCCTCCACTTT,CASSYSTGVTNSPLHF
TRBJ2-7,TRBV3-1,.,TRBD2,TGTGCCAGCAGCCCCGGGACTAAGATCTACGAGCAGTACTTC,CASSPGTKIYEQYF
TRBJ2-7,TRBV6-5,many,.,TGTGCCAGCAGTTACTCTCGGGGCCACGAGCAGTACTTC,CASSYSRGHEQYF
TRBJ1-2,TRBV29-1,many,.,TGCAGCGTTGACCTAGCGGGGACCTATGGCTACACCTTC,CSVDLAGTYGYTF
TRBJ1-4,TRBV5-6,.,TRBD1,TGTGCCAGCATCCAGGGGGGAGCTAATGAAAAACTGTTTTTT,CASIQGGANEKLFF
TRBJ1-6,TRBV20-1,many,.,TGCAGTGCTAGAGATTTGGAAAGGTCGGAAGATTCACCCCTCCACTTT,CSARDLERSEDSPLHF
TRBJ2-7,TRBV7-9,many,.,TGTGCCAGCAGCTCGCCTGGGGCCGGTGAGCAGTACTTC,CASSSPGAGEQYF
TRBJ2-7,TRBV7-9,many,.,TGTGCCAGCAGCTTAGGGGTAGCAGACTACGAGCAGTACTTC,CASSLGVADYEQYF
TRBJ2-7,TRBV4-1,medium-sized,.,TGCGCCAGCAGCCAATTTCGGGACGGTCCCTACGAGCAGTACTTC,CASSQFRDGPYEQYF
TRBJ1-1,TRBV27,many,.,TGTGCCAGCAGTTTATCGAATGATTTTAGGGGGTGGAACACTGAAGCTTTCTTT,CASSLSNDFRGWNTEAFF
TRBJ1-3,TRBV4-1,once,.,TGCGCCAGCAGCCAAGAGGCGGACAGTGGAAACACCATATATTTT,CASSQEADSGNTIYF
TRBJ2-2,TRBV10-1,.,TRBD1,TGCGCCAGCAGTCCTCGCCGGGACAGGGTTGGCGGGGAGCTGTTTTTT,CASSPRRDRVGGELFF
TRBJ2-3,TRBV10-1,.,TRBD2,TGCGCCAGCAGTGAGGTGGTAGCGGGGATGCGCCATACGCAGTATTTT,CASSEVVAGMRHTQYF
TRBJ2-1,TRBV5-1,.,.,TGCGCCAGCAGCTTTAGGGGGGGAAATCAAGGCAATGAGCAGTTCTTC,CASSFRGGNQGNEQFF
TRBJ2-7,TRBV27,few,.,TGTGCCAGCAGTCCCGGGACCCTACCCTACGAGCAGTACTTC,CASSPGTLPYEQYF
TRBJ2-2,TRBV20-1,.,.,TGCAGTGCTACCAGGGGAGTCGGGGATCTGTTTTTT,CSATRGVGDLFF
TRBJ2-1,TRBV10-2,few,.,TGCGCCAGCAGTGTGCGGGGACCATACAATGAGCAGTTCTTC,CASSVRGPYNEQFF
TRBJ1-5,TRBV28,many,TRBD1,TGTGCCAGCATCCCGGGACAGGGCGTCAATCAGCCCCAGCATTTT,CASIPGQGVNQPQHF
TRBJ1-1,TRBV6-1,.,.,TGTGCCAGCAGTCACGCGGACAGTAACACTGAAGCTTTCTTT,CASSHADSNTEAFF
TRBJ2-3,TRBV30,.,TRBD1,TGTGCCTGGAGTAGGGGGCGGGTAGATACGCAGTATTTT,CAWSRGRVDTQYF
TRBJ1-2,TRBV5-1,many,.,TGCGCCAGCAGCTGGGTTGACAGAGCTAACTATGGCTACACCTTC,CASSWVDRANYGYTF
TRBJ1-2,TRBV7-2,few,.,TGTGCCAGCAGTCCGAGGGTGGGTGGCTACACCTTC,CASSPRVGGYTF
TRBJ2-7,TRBV7-3,many,.,TGTGCCAGCAGCCCTCAAACGGGCCCCATCTACGAGCAGTACTTC,CASSPQTGPIYEQYF
TRBJ1-2,TRBV11-2,few,.,TGTGCCAGCAGCTTAAGGAGGAGGGAGGGCTACACCTTC,CASSLRRREGYTF
TRBJ2-3,TRBV6-2/TRBV6-3,.,TRBD2,TGTGCCAGCAGTTCCGGACTAGCCTCAGATACGCAGTATTTT,CASSSGLASDTQYF
TRBJ2-1,TRBV7-9,many,.,TGTGCCAGCAGCTTAGCGGCGCAGGACAATGAGCAGTTCTTC,CASSLAAQDNEQFF
TRBJ2-7,TRBV3-1,.,.,TGTGCCAGCAGCCAAGATAGTAGAGGGGTAGCGATCTACGAGCAGTACTTC,CASSQDSRGVAIYEQYF
TRBJ1-1,TRBV7-9,.,.,TGTGCCAGCAGCCAAACGTTCTCTGGGGGTGAAGCTTTCTTT,CASSQTFSGGEAFF
TRBJ2-5,TRBV29-1,many,.,TGCAGCGCCACCCGGGCCACGGCAGAGACCCAGTACTTC,CSATRATAETQYF
TRBJ2-3,TRBV5-1,.,.,TGCGCCAGCAGCTCTCCTCGGGCCACTAGCACAGATACGCAGTATTTT,CASSSPRATSTDTQYF
TRBJ1-3,TRBV11-2,medium-sized,TRBD1,TGTGCCAGCAGCTTTAGGGGACAGGCGGGAAACACCATATATTTT,CASSFRGQAGNTIYF
TRBJ2-2,TRBV6-1,few,TRBD2,TGTGCCAGCAGGTCCGCGGGAGTCGCCACCGGGGAGCTGTTTTTT,CASRSAGVATGELFF
TRBJ2-1,TRBV12-3/TRBV12-4,.,TRBD2,TGTGCCTCTCTAGCGGGGGGCCTAAATGAGCAGTTCTTC,CASLAGGLNEQFF
TRBJ1-2,TRBV7-8,many,.,TGTGCCAGCACACTCCAGGGCTATGGCTACACCTTC,CASTLQGYGYTF
TRBJ1-4,TRBV5-1,many,.,TGCGCCAGCAGCTTGCGACAGAGAGACTTGAATGAAAAACTGTTTTTT,CASSLRQRDLNEKLFF
TRBJ1-2,TRBV29-1,many,.,TGCAGCGTTGAAGAAGACTGGAGGAGCTATGGCTACACCTTC,CSVEEDWRSYGYTF
TRBJ2-1,TRBV5-1,once,.,TGCGCCAGCAGCTTGGATGATGAGCAGTTCTTC,CASSLDDEQFF
TRBJ2-2,TRBV6-6,medium-sized,.,TGTGCCAGCAGTTACCCCGCGGGTGGGGACACCGGGGAGCTGTTTTTT,CASSYPAGGDTGELFF
TRBJ2-7,TRBV15,.,.,TGTGCCACCAGCAGAGCGGGGAACTCCTACGAGCAGTACTTC,CATSRAGNSYEQYF
TRBJ2-3,TRBV7-8,many,.,TGTGCCAGCAGTATTTTCACAGATACGCAGTATTTT,CASSIFTDTQYF
TRBJ1-5,TRBV2,.,.,TGTGCCAGCAGTATCGACCCCCGGTACCAGCCCCAGCATTTT,CASSIDPRYQPQHF
TRBJ2-7,TRBV5-1,few,.,TGCGCCAGCAGCTTGGAAGAGCCGAGGAGTGCGGAGCAGTACTTC,CASSLEEPRSAEQYF
TRBJ1-4,TRBV19,many,TRBD1,TGTGCCAGTAGTGGGACAGGGGAAGAAAAACTGTTTTTT,CASSGTGEEKLFF